A single sample is the source of the 9 T cell receptor beta chains below, sequenced in a study of cytomegalovirus exposure and HLA in healthy donors. Amplification used 60 Vbeta primers and 13 Jbeta primers. Sequencing was performed with immunoSEQ multiplex PCR; in TCRdb, only in-frame clones are kept and a portion is missing. Found here are about 90,000 clones, roughly 80% of them singletons; the top ten hold approximately 2.3%. Input material: PBMCs. These receptor sequences come from a man between 18 and 29 years old in good health and CMV-seronegative.

The V call is TRBV6-6, the J call TRBJ1-4, with TRBD1 as a possible D gene (5 bases). There are 15 residues in the CDR3. Germline CDR1 is MNHNY and CDR2 is SVGAGI (reference sequence). V lost 2 bases and J 4 bases, leaving 11 bases between the germline ends. This chain's CDR3 is CASSYDDRFNEKLFF. The CDR3 DNA follows: TGTGCCAGCAGTTACGACGACAGATTTAATGAAAAACTGTTTTTT.

The chain employs TRBV12-5 and TRBJ2-3; TRBD1 matches 8 bases. The ends lost 6 bases at V and 6 bases at J; junction bases unmatched: 8. Germline V gene sequence: CDR1 LGHNT, CDR2 FRNRAP. The CDR3 extends over 14 amino acids. CDR3 nucleotide sequence: TGTGCTAGTGGCCTACAGGGGGAGGCGGATACGCAGTATTTT. This gives the protein CASGLQGEADTQYF.

This chain joins TRBV7-8 and TRBJ2-5, with TRBD2 identical over 12 bases. With 5 bases clipped from V and 5 bases from J, the junction kept 6 bases outside the gene matches. Germline CDR1 SGHVS, CDR2 FQNEAQ. The CDR3 runs to 15 residues. The CDR3: CASSPLAGGVETQYF. The CDR3 DNA sequence: TGTGCCAGCAGCCCGCTAGCGGGAGGGGTTGAGACCCAGTACTTC.

CDR3 in amino acids: CASGERTPWDRSSYEQYF. DNA of the CDR3: TGTGCCAGCGGTGAAAGGACCCCGTGGGACAGGAGTTCCTACGAGCAGTACTTC. The J gene is TRBJ2-7, the V gene TRBV21-1; the tabulated D call, TRBD1, remains unverified against the DNA. TRBV21-1 corresponds to a pseudogene. The CDR3 totals 18 residues.

The rearrangement uses TRBV29-1 and TRBJ1-1; TRBD1 matches at 7 bases. J gave up 1 base and V 5 bases, and 4 bases lay outside the gene matches. The CDR3 is made up of 13 amino acids. Germline V gene sequence: CDR1 SQVTM, CDR2 ANQGSEA. The CDR3 protein is CSVWSGGNTEAFF. In DNA form, the CDR3 reads TGCAGCGTTTGGTCAGGGGGGAACACTGAAGCTTTCTTT.

The rearrangement links TRBV2 to TRBJ1-4; weak D call: TRBD1 (5 bases). CDR3 length equals 14 residues. With 7 bases removed from V and 7 bases from J, the gap between germline ends came to 16 bases. Germline V CDR1 and CDR2: SNHLY, FYNNEI. CDR3 region: CASNGRGEGEKLFF. The CDR3 region has the DNA TGTGCCAGCAACGGGCGGGGGGAGGGTGAAAAACTGTTTTTT.

The rearrangement uses TRBV27 and TRBJ1-1, with 8 bases aligning to TRBD1. The CDR3 covers 15 residues. From germline, CDR1 is MNHEY and CDR2 SMNVEV (reference sequence). V shed 6 bases, J shed 4 bases, and the junction held 10 bases outside the gene matches. CDR3 nucleotides: TGTGCCAGCAGCCTAGGGACAGGACAATCCACTGAAGCTTTCTTT. The encoded protein is CASSLGTGQSTEAFF.

A single count supports this clone. This rearrangement joins TRBV5-1 to TRBJ2-7, with 9 nucleotides matching TRBD1. J gave up 4 bases and V 4 bases, and 6 bases lay outside the gene matches. The CDR3 spans 14 residues. Germline V CDR1 and CDR2: SGHRS, YFSETQ. The CDR3 is CASSTKQGAYEQYF. DNA of the CDR3: TGCGCCAGCAGCACCAAACAGGGGGCTTACGAGCAGTACTTC.

The CDR3 reads CASRVTSAGAKNIQYF. The CDR3 DNA reads as TGTGCCAGCAGAGTGACTAGCGCAGGGGCCAAAAACATTCAGTACTTC. The chain carries TRBV28 and TRBJ2-4, with 8 bases lining up with TRBD2. Germline V gene lookup returns CDR1 MDHEN and CDR2 SYDVKM. CDR3 length: 16 residues. Trimming at V came to 6 bases and at J to 1 base, leaving 8 bases not matched to a gene.